This entry describes one T cell receptor beta chain. V was pared by 3 bases and J by 7 bases, with 11 bases of the junction left unmatched. The CDR3 is 16 residues long. From germline, CDR1 is SGDLS and CDR2 YYNGEE. The data were produced by immunoSEQ multiplex PCR, yet TCRdb's version contains in-frame clones alone and is incomplete. The sample holds some 68,000 clones, roughly nine tenths seen once. This record belongs to a study of blood T cell repertoires in COVID-19. Across the whole study: Sites in the United States, Italy and Spain provided acute and convalescent COVID-19 samples. T cells, B-cell-depleted T cells, or PBMCs supplied cDNA or gDNA.

This receptor was obtained from a middle-aged man with active COVID-19. Sample: peripheral blood. This chain uses TRBV9 with TRBJ1-2; 11 positions agree with TRBD1. The CDR3 loop is CASSEGAGQGARGYTF. Here the CDR3 DNA reads TGTGCCAGCAGCGAGGGAGCCGGACAGGGGGCTCGTGGCTACACCTTC.